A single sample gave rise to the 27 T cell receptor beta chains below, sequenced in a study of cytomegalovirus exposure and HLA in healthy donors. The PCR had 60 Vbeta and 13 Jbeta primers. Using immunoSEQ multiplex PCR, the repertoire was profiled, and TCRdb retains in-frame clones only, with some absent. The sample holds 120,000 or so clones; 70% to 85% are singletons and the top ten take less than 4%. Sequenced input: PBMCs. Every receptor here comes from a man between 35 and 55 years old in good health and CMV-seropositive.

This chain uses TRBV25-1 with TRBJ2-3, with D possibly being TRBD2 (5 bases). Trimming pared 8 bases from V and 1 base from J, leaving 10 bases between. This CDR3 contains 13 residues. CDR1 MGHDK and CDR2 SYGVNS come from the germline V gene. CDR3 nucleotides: TGTGCCAGCGGCCTTAGCGGCACAGATACGCAGTATTTT. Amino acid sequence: CASGLSGTDTQYF.

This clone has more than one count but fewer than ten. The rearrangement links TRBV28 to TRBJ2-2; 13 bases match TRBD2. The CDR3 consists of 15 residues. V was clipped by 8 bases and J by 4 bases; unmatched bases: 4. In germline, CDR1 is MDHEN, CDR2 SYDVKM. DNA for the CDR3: TGTGCCAGCGGGACTAGCGGGGTAGTCACCGGGGAGCTGTTTTTT. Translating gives CASGTSGVVTGELFF.

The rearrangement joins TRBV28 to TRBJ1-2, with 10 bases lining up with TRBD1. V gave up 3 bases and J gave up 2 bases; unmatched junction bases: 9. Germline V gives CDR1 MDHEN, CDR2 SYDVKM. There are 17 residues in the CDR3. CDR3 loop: CASSLGDRGSPNYGYTF. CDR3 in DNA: TGTGCCAGCAGTTTGGGGGACAGGGGAAGTCCGAACTATGGCTACACCTTC.

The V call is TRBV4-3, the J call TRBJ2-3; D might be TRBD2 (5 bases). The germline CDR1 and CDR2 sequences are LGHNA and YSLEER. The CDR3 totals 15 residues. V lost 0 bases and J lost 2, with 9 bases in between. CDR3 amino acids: CASSQEASNTDTQYF. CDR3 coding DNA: TGCGCCAGCAGCCAAGAGGCTAGCAACACAGATACGCAGTATTTT.

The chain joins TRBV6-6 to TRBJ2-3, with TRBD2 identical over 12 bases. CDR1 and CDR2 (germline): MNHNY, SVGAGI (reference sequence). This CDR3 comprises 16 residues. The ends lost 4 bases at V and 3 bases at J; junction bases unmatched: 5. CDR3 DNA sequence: TGTGCCAGCAGTTCCCTAGCGGGGGGGTCAACAGATACGCAGTATTTT. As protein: CASSSLAGGSTDTQYF.

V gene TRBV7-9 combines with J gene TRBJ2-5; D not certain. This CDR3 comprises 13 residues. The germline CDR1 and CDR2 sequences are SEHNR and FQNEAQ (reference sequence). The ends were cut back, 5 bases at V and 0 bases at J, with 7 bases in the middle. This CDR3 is CASSQSYQETQYF. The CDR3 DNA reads TGTGCCAGCAGCCAAAGCTACCAAGAGACCCAGTACTTC. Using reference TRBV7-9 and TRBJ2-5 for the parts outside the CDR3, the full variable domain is DTGVSQNPRHKITKRGQNVTFRCDPISEHNRLYWYRQTLGQGPEFLTYFQNEAQLEKSRLLSDRFSAERPKGSFSTLEIQRTEQGDSAMYLCASSQSYQETQYFGPGTRLLVL.

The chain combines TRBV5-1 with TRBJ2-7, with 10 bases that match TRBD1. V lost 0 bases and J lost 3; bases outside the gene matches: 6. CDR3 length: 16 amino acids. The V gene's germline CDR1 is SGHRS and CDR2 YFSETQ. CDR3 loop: CASSLALRTGGYEQYF. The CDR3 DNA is TGCGCCAGCAGCTTGGCACTTAGGACAGGGGGCTACGAGCAGTACTTC.

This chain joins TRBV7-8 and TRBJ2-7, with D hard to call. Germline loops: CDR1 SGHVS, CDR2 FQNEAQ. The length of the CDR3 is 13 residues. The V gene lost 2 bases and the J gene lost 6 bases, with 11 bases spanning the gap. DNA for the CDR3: TGTGCCAGCAGCTTAAAGCTAAATAGCGAGCAGTACTTC. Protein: CASSLKLNSEQYF.

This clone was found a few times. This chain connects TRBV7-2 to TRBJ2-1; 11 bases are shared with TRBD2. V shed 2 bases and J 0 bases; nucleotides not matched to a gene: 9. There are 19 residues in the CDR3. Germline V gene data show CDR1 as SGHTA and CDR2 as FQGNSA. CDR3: CASSLRGVAGGSSYNEQFF. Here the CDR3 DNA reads TGTGCCAGCAGCTTACGGGGAGTAGCGGGAGGGTCCTCCTACAATGAGCAGTTCTTC.

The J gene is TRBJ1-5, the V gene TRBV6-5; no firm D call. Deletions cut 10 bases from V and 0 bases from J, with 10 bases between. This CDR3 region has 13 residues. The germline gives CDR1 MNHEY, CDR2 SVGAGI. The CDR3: CAIGRDSNQPQHF. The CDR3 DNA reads TGTGCCATCGGGAGGGATAGCAATCAGCCCCAGCATTTT.

CDR3 in amino acids: CASSVEGGRESYEQYF. The CDR3 DNA reads as TGTGCCAGCAGCGTCGAAGGCGGGAGGGAATCCTACGAGCAGTACTTC. The chain joins TRBV9 to TRBJ2-7; 9 bases fit TRBD2. Looked up from germline, CDR1 is SGDLS and CDR2 is YYNGEE. J was trimmed by 1 base and V by 2 bases; bases with no gene match: 7. The CDR3 spans 16 residues. Full variable domain (outside the CDR3, taken from reference TRBV9 and TRBJ2-7): DSGVTQTPKHLITATGQRVTLRCSPRSGDLSVYWYQQSLDQGLQFLIQYYNGEERAKGNILERFSAQQFPDLHSELNLSSLELGDSALYFCASSVEGGRESYEQYFGPGTRLTVT.

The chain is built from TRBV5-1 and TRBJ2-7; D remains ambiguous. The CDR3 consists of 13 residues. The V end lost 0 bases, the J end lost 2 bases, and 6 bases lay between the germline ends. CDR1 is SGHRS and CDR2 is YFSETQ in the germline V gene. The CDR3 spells CASSLDRTYEQYF. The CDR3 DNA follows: TGCGCCAGCAGCTTGGACAGAACCTACGAGCAGTACTTC.

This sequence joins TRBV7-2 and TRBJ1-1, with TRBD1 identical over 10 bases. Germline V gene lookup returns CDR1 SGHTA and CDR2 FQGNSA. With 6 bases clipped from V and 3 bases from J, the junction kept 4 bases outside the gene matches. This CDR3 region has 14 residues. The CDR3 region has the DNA TGTGCCAGCAGACCCGGGACAGGGGACACTGAAGCTTTCTTT. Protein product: CASRPGTGDTEAFF.

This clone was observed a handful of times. In DNA, the CDR3 is TGTGCCAGCAGCAAGGGGGCTAACTATGGCTACACCTTC. It encodes CASSKGANYGYTF. The V gene is TRBV7-3, the J gene TRBJ1-2; D possibly corresponds to TRBD1 (6 bases). Germline V gene sequence: CDR1 SGHTA, CDR2 FQGTGA. V lost 5 bases and J lost 0, with 7 bases in between. CDR3 length equals 13 residues.

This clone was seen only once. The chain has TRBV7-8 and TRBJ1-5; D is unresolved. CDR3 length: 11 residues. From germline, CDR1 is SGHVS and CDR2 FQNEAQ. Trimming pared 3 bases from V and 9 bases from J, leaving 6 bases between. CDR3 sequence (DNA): TGTGCCAGCAGCTTGGCGGGGCCCCAGCATTTT. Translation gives CASSLAGPQHF.

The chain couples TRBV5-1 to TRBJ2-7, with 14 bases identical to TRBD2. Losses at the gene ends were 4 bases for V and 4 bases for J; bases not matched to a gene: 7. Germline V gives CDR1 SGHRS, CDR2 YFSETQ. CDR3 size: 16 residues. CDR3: CASSPRLAGGSYEQYF. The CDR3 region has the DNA TGCGCCAGCAGCCCGAGACTAGCGGGAGGGAGTTACGAGCAGTACTTC.

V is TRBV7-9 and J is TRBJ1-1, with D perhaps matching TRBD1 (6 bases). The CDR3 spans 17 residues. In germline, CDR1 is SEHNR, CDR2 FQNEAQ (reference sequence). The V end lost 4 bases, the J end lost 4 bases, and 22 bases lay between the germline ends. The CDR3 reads CASSSRLGSGAGTEAFF. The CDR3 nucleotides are TGTGCCAGCAGCTCCCGCCTGGGGTCAGGGGCGGGCACTGAAGCTTTCTTT.

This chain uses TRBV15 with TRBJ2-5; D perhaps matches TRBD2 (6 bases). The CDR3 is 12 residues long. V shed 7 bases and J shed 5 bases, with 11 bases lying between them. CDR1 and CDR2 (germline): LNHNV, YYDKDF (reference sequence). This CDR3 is CATIVGGETQYF. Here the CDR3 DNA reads TGTGCCACCATCGTCGGGGGTGAGACCCAGTACTTC. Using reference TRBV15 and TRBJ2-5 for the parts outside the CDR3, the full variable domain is DAMVIQNPRYQVTQFGKPVTLSCSQTLNHNVMYWYQQKSSQAPKLLFHYYDKDFNNEADTPDNFQSRRPNTSFCFLDIRSPGLGDTAMYLCATIVGGETQYFGPGTRLLVL.

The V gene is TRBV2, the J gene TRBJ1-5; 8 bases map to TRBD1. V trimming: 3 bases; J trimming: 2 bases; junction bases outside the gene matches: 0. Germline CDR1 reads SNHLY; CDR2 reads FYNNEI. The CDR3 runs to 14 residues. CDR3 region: CASSEGQGNQPQHF. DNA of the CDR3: TGTGCCAGCAGTGAGGGACAGGGCAATCAGCCCCAGCATTTT.

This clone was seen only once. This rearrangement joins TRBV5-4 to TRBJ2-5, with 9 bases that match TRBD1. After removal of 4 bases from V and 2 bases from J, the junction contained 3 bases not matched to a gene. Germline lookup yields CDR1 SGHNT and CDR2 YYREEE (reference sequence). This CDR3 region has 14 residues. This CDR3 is CASSAGTGQETQYF. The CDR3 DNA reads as TGTGCCAGCAGCGCGGGGACAGGGCAAGAGACCCAGTACTTC.

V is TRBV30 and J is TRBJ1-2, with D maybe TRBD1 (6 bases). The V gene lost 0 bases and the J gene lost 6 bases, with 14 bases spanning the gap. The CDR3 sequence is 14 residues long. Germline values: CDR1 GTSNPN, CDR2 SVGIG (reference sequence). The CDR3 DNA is TGTGCCTGGAGTGTACAGGGAGTATGGGATGGCTACACCTTC. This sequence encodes CAWSVQGVWDGYTF.

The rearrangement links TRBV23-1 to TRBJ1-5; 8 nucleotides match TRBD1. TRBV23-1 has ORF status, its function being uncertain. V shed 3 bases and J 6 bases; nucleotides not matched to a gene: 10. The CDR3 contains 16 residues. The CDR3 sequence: CASSHHGQGFCQPQHF. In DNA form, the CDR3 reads TGCGCCAGCAGTCACCACGGACAGGGTTTCTGTCAGCCCCAGCATTTT.

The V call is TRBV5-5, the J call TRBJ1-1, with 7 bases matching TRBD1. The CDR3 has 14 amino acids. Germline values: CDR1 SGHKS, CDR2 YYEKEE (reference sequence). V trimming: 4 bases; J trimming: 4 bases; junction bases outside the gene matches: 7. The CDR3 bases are TGTGCCAGCAGCCGAGACAGGGCTCGCACTGAAGCTTTCTTT. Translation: CASSRDRARTEAFF. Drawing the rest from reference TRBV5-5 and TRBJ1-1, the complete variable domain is DAGVTQSPTHLIKTRGQQVTLRCSPISGHKSVSWYQQVLGQGPQFIFQYYEKEERGRGNFPDRFSARQFPNYSSELNVNALLLGDSALYLCASSRDRARTEAFFGQGTRLTVV.

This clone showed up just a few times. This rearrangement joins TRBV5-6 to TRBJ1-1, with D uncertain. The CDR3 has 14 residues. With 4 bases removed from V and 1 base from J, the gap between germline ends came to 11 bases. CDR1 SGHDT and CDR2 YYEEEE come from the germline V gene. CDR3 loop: CASSVTLQNTEAFF. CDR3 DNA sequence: TGTGCCAGCAGCGTAACTCTCCAGAACACTGAAGCTTTCTTT.

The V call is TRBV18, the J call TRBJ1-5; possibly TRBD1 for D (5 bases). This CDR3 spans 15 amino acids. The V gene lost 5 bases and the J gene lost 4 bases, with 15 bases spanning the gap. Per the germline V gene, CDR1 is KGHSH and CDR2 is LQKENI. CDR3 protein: CASSGQGSMNQPQHF. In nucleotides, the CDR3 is TGTGCCAGCTCAGGGCAGGGTTCGATGAATCAGCCCCAGCATTTT.

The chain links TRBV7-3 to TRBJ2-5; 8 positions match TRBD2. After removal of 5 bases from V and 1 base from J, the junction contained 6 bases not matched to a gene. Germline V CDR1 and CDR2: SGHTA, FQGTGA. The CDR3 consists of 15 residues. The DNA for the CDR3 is TGTGCCAGCAGCCGGACTAGCAACCCCCAAGAGACCCAGTACTTC. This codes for CASSRTSNPQETQYF.

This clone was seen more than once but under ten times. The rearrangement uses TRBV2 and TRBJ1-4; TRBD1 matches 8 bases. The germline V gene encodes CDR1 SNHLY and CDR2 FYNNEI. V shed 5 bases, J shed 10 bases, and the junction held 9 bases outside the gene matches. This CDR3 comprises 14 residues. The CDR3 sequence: CASSLDRATAKLFF. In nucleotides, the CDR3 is TGTGCCAGCAGTTTGGACAGGGCCACGGCAAAACTGTTTTTT.